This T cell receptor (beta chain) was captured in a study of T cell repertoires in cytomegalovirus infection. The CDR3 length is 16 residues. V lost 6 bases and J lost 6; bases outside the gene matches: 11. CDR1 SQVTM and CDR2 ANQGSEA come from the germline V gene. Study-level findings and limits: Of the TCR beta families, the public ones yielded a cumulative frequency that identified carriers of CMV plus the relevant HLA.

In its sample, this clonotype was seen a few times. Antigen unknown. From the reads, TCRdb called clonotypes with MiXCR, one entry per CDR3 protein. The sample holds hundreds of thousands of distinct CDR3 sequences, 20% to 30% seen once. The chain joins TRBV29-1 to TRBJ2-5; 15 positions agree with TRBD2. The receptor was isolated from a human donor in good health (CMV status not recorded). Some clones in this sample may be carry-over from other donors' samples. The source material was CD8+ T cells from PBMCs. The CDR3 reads CSVDGTSGGKRKTQYF. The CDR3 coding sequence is TGCAGCGTCGACGGGACTAGCGGGGGGAAAAGGAAGACCCAGTACTTC.